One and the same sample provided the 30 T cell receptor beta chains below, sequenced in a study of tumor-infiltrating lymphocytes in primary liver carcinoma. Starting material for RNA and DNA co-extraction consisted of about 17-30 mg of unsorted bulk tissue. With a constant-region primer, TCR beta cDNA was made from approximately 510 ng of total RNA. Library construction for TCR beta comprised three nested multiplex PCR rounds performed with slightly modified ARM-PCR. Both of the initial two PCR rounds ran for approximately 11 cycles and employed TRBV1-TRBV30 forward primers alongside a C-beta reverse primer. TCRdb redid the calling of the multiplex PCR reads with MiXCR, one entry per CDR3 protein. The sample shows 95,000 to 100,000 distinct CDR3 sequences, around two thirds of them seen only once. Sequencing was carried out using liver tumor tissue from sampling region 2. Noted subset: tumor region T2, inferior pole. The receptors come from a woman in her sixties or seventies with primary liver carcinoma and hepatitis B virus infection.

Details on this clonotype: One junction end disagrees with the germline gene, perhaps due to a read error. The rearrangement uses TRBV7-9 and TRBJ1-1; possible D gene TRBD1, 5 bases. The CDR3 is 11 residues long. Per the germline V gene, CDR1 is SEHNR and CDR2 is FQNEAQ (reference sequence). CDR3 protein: CASSSGTTAAF. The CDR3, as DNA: TGCGCCAGCAGTTCAGGGACGACGGCTGCCTTT. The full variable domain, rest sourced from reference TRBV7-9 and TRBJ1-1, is DTGVSQNPRHKITKRGQNVTFRCDPISEHNRLYWYRQTLGQGPEFLTYFQNEAQLEKSRLLSDRFSAERPKGSFSTLEIQRTEQGDSAMYLCASSSGTTAAFGQGTRLTVV.

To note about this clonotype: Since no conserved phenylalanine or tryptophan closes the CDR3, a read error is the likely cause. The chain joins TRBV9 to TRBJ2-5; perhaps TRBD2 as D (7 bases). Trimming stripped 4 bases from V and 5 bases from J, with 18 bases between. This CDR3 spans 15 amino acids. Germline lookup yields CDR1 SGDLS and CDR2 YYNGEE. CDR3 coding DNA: TGTGCCAGCAGCAACAACCAGGGAGGGGGGGAGACCCAGTACGTC. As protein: CASSNNQGGGETQYV.

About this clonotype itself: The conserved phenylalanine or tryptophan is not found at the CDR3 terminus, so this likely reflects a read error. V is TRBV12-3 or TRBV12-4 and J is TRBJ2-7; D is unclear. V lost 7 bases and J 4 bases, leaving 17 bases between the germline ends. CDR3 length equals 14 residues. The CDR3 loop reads CASTSDAGSYEQYL. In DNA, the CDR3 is TGTGCCAGCACCAGCGATGCCGGCTCTTACGAGCAGTACCTC.

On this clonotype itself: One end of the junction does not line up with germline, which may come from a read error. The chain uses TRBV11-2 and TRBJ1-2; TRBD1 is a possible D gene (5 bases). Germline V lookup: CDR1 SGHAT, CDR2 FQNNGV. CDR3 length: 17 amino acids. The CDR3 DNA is TGTGCCTGCAGCTTAGATCCGATCAGGGCGCTGCGCTTTGGCTACATCTTC. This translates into CACSLDPIRALRFGYIF. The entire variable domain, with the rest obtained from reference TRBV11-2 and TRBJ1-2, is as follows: EAGVAQSPRYKIIEKRQSVAFWCNPISGHATLYWYQQILGQGPKLLIQFQNNGVVDDSQLPKDRFSAERLKGVDSTLKIQPAKLEDSAVYLCACSLDPIRALRFGYIFGSGTRLTVV.

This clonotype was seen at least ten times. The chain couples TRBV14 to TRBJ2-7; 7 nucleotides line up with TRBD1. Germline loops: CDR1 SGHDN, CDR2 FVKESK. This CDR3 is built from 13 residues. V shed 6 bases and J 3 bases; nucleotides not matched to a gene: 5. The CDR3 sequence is CASSETGRYEQYF. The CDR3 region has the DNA TGTGCCAGCAGTGAGACAGGGCGCTACGAGCAGTACTTC.

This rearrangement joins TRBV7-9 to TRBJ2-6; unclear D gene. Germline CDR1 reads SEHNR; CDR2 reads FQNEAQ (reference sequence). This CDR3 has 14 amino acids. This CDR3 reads CACSLVRWANVLTF. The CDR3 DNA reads TGTGCATGCAGCTTAGTGAGGTGGGCCAACGTCCTGACTTTC.

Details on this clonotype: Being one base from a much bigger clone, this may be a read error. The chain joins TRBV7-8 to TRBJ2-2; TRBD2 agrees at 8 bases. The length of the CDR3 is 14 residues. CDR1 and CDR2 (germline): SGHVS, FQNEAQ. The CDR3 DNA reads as TGTGCCAGCAGTCCAATAGCGGGAACCGGGGAGCTGCTTTTT. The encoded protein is CASSPIAGTGELLF.

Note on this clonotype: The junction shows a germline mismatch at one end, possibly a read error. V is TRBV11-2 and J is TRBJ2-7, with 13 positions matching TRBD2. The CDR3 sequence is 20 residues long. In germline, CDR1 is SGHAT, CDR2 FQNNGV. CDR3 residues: CVSSAISLLAGGHKPYEQYF. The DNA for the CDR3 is TGTGTCAGCAGCGCCATTTCCCTACTAGCGGGAGGGCATAAACCCTACGAGCAGTACTTC.

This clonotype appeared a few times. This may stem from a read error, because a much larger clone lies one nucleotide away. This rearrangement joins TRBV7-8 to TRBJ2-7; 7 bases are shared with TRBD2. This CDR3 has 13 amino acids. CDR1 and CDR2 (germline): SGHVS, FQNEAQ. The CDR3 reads CANPLAHPYGQYF. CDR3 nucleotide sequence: TGTGCCAACCCACTAGCGCACCCCTACGGGCAGTACTTC. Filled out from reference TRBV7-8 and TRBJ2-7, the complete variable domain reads GAGVSQSPRYKVAKRGQDVALRCDPISGHVSLFWYQQALGQGPEFLTYFQNEAQLDKSGLPSDRFFAERPEGSVSTLKIQRTQQEDSAVYLCANPLAHPYGQYFGPGTRLTVT.

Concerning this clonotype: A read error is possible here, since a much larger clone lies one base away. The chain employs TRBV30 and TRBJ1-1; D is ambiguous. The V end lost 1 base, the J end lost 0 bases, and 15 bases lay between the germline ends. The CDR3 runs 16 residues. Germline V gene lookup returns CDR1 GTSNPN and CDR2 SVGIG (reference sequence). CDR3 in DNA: TGTGCCTGGAGTGCGAGTGTGGCAGGTATGAACACTGAAGCTTTCTTT. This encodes CAWSASVAGMNTEAFF. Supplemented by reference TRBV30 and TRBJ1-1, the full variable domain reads SQTIHQWPATLVQPVGSPLSLECTVEGTSNPNLYWYRQAAGRGLQLLFYSVGIGQISSEVPQNLSASRPQDRQFILSSKKLLLSDSGFYLCAWSASVAGMNTEAFFGQGTRLTVV.

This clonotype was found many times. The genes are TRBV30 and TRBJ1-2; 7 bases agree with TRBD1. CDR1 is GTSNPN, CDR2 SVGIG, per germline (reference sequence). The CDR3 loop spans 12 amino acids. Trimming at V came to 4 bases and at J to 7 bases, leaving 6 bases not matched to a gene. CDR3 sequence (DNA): TGTGCCTGGACAAAGCACAGGGGTGGCTACACCTTC. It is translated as CAWTKHRGGYTF.

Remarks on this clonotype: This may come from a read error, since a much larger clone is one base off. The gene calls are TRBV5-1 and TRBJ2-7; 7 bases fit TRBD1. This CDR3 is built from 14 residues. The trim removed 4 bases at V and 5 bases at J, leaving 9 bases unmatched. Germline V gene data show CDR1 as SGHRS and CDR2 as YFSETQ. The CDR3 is CASSVQGPQDEQYF. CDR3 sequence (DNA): TGCGCCAGCAGCGTACAGGGGCCTCAGGACGAGCAGTACTTC.

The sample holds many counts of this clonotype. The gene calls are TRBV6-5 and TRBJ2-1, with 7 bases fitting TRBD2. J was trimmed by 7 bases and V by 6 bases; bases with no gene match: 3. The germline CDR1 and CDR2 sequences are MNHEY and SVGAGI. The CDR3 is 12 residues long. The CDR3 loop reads CASSRTRNEQFF. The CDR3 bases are TGTGCCAGCAGCCGGACTAGGAATGAGCAGTTCTTC.

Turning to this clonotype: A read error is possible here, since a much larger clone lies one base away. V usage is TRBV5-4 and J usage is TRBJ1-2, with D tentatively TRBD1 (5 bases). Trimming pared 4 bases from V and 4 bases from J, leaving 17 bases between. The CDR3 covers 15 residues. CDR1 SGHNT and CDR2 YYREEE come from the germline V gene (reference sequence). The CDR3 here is CASSPPDSRSYGYTF. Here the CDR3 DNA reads TGTGCCAGCAGCCCCCCTGACAGCCGGAGCTATGGCTACACCTTC.

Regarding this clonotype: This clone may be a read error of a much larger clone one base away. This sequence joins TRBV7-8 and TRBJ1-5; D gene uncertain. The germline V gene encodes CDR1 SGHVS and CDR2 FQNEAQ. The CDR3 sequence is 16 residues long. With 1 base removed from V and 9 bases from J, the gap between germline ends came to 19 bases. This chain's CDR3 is CASSLGPGTSLLPQHF. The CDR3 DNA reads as TGTGCCAGCAGCTTAGGCCCCGGTACCTCGCTTTTGCCCCAGCATTTT.

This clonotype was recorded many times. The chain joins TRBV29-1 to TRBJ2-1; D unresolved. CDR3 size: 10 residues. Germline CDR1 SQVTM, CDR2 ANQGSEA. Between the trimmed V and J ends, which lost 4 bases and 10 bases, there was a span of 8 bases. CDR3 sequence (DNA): TGCAGCGTTGGTGGTTGGGAGCAGTTCTTC. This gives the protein CSVGGWEQFF.

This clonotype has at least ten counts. Here the CDR3 DNA reads TGCGCCAGCAGCCTTGATAGCGGTGTTTACAATGAGCAGTTCTTC. This sequence encodes CASSLDSGVYNEQFF. The gene calls are TRBV5-1 and TRBJ2-1; the D gene is possibly TRBD2 (6 bases). V lost 4 bases and J 4 bases, leaving 15 bases between the germline ends. The CDR3 loop spans 15 amino acids. Germline assignment: CDR1 SGHRS and CDR2 YFSETQ.

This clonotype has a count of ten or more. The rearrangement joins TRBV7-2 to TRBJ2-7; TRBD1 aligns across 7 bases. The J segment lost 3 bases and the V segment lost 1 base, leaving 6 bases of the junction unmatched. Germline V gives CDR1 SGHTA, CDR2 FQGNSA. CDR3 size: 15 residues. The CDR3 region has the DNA TGTGCCAGCAGCTTAGGAGGGGGCGCGGGCTACGAGCAGTACTTC. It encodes CASSLGGGAGYEQYF.

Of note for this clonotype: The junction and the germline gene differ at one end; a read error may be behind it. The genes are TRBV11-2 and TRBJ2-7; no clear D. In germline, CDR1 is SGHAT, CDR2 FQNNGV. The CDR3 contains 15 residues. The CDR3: CVSCLDPGHTSEQYF. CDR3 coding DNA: TGTGTCAGCTGCTTAGACCCTGGCCATACGTCCGAGCAGTACTTC.

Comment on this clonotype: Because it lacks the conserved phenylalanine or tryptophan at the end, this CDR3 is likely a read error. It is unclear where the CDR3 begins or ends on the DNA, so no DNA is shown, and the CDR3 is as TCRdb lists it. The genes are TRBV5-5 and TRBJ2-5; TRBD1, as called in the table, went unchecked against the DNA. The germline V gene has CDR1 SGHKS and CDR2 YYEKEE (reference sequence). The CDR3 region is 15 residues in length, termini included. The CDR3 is CASSPPRTGPETKYY.

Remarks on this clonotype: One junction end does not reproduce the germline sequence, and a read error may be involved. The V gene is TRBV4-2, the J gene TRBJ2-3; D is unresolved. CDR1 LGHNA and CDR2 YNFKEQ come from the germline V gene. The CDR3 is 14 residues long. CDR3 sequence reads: CVSSQDGSTDTQYF. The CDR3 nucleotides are TGTGTCAGCAGTCAAGATGGAAGCACAGATACGCAGTATTTT.

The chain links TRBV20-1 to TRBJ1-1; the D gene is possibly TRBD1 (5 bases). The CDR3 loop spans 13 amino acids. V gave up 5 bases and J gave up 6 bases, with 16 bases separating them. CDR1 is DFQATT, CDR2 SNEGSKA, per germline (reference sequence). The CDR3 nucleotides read TGCAGTGCTTATCCAGGGTTCGGCGCTGAAGCTTTCTTT. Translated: CSAYPGFGAEAFF.

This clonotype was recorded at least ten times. The CDR3 is CASSLVSGTGAEYF. The CDR3 region has the DNA TGTGCCAGCAGCTTGGTCTCTGGGACAGGGGCTGAGTACTTC. The rearrangement joins TRBV5-6 to TRBJ2-7; TRBD1 aligns across 10 bases. Germline CDR1 and CDR2: SGHDT and YYEEEE. The CDR3 is 14 amino acids. Trimming took 0 bases from V and 11 from J; bases not matched to a gene: 8.

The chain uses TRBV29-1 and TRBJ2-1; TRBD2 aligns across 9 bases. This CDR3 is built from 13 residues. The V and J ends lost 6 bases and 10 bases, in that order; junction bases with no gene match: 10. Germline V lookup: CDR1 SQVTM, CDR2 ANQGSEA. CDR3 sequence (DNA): TGCAGCGTGGGGGGGACTAGCAGTGACGAGCAGTTCTTC. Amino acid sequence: CSVGGTSSDEQFF.

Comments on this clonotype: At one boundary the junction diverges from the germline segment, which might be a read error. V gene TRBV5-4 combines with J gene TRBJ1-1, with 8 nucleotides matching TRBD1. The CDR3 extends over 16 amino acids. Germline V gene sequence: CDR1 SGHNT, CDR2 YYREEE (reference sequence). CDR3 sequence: CASSSPPGQVNTEALF. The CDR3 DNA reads TGTGCCAGTAGCTCACCTCCGGGACAGGTGAACACTGAAGCTCTCTTT.

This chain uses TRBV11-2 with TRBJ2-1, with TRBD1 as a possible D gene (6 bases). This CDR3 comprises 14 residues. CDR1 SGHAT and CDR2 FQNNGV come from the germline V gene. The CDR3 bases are TGTACCAACAGCCGACGGCCAGGGGTCGATGAGCAGTTCTTC. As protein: CTNSRRPGVDEQFF.

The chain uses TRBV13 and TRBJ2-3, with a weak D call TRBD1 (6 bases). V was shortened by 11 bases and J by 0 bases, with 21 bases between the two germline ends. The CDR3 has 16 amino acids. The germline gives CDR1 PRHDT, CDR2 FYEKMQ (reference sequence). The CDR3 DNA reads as TGTGCCGGCATCTCACCCCGACAGGATAGCACAGATACGCAGTATTTT. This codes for CAGISPRQDSTDTQYF.

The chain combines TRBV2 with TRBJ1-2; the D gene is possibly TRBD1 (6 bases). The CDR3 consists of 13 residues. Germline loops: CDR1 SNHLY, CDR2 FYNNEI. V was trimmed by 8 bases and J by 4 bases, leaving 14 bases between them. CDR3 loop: CASLDSQSYGYTF. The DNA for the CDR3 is TGTGCCAGCTTGGACAGCCAGAGCTATGGCTACACCTTC.

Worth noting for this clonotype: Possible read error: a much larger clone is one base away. In DNA, the CDR3 is TGTGCCTGGATCCGGGGACTAACGAACACCGGGGAGCTGTGTTTT. Translated, it gives CAWIRGLTNTGELCF. The gene calls are TRBV30 and TRBJ2-2; 7 bases fit TRBD2. Germline V gene sequence: CDR1 GTSNPN, CDR2 SVGIG (reference sequence). CDR3 size: 15 residues.

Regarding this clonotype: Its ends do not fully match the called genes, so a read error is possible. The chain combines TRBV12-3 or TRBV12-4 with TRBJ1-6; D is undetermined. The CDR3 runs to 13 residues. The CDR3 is CTSSLVQDSPPHF. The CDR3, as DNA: TGCACCAGCAGTTTAGTACAAGATTCACCGCCCCACTTT.